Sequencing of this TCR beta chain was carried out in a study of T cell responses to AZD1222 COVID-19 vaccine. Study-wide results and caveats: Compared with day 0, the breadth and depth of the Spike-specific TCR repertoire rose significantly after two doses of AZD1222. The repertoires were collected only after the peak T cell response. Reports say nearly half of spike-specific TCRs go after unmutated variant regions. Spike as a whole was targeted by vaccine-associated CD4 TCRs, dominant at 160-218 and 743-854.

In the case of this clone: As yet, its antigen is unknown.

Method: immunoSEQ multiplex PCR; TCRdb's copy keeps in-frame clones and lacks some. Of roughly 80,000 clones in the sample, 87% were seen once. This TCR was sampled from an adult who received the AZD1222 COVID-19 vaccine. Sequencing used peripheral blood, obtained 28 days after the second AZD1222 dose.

The CDR3 DNA reads TGTGCCAGCAGGCGGACAGGGAGCACTGAAGCTTTCTTT. The encoded protein is CASRRTGSTEAFF. This chain joins TRBV27 and TRBJ1-1, with 8 bases aligning to TRBD1. The CDR3 runs to 13 residues. Trimming cost V 6 bases and J 4 bases; bases outside gene matches: 4. CDR1 is MNHEY and CDR2 is SMNVEV in the germline V gene (reference sequence).